Below, one T cell receptor beta chain is given with its context. Data came from immunoSEQ multiplex PCR; TCRdb stores just in-frame clones and leaves some out. Altogether more than 200,000 clones are present, roughly 80% being singletons, with the ten largest covering around 2.3%. This entry is derived from a study of blood T cell repertoires in COVID-19. V gave up 6 bases and J gave up 0 bases; unmatched junction bases: 15. The CDR3 spans 19 residues. Germline V gene data show CDR1 as LNHDA and CDR2 as SQIVND (reference sequence). Sequenced material: peripheral blood. The rearrangement uses TRBV19 and TRBJ1-4, with 8 positions matching TRBD1. The clonotype was recovered from a middle-aged woman with active or convalescent COVID-19. CDR3 sequence (DNA): TGTGCCAGTAGGGCATCCTCCGGACAGGGAGTTGCAACTAATGAAAAACTGTTTTTT. The encoded protein is CASRASSGQGVATNEKLFF.